This note documents a single T cell receptor beta chain sequence. What it binds is not known. These data originate in a study of cytomegalovirus exposure and HLA in healthy donors. Broader study findings: It was confirmed in vitro that a few of the CMV-associated chains were specific for CMV antigens.

Primers: 60 Vbeta forward and 13 Jbeta reverse. The data were produced by immunoSEQ multiplex PCR, yet TCRdb's version contains in-frame clones alone and is incomplete. The table lists 80,000 or so clones, around 78% of them singletons. Trimming removed 5 bases from V and 9 bases from J; junction bases left unmatched: 7. Germline CDR1 is SEHNR and CDR2 is FQNEAQ (reference sequence). The CDR3 spans 13 residues. Sample: PBMCs. The rearrangement joins TRBV7-9 to TRBJ1-3; the match to TRBD1 covers 7 bases. The receptor was derived from a man aged 35-49 years in good health and CMV-seronegative. The CDR3 DNA is TGTGCCAGCAGCCCGAACAGGGGTCGCACCATATATTTT. As protein: CASSPNRGRTIYF. The full variable domain, with the rest looked up from reference TRBV7-9 and TRBJ1-3, is DTGVSQNPRHKITKRGQNVTFRCDPISEHNRLYWYRQTLGQGPEFLTYFQNEAQLEKSRLLSDRFSAERPKGSFSTLEIQRTEQGDSAMYLCASSPNRGRTIYFGEGSWLTVV.